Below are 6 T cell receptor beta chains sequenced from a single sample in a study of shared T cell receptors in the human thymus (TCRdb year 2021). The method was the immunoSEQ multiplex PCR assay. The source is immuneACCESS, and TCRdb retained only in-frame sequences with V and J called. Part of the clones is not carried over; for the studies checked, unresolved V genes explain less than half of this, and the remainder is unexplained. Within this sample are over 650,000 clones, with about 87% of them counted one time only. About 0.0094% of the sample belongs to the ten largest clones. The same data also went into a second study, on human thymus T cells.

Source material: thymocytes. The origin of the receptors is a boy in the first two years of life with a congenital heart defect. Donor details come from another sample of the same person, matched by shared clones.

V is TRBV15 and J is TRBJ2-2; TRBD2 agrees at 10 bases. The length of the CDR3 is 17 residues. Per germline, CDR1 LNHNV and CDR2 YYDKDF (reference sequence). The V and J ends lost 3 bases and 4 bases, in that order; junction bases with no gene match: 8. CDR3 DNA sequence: TGTGCCACCAGCAGGTTTCCTAGCGGGAGTATCACCGGGGAGCTGTTTTTT. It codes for CATSRFPSGSITGELFF.

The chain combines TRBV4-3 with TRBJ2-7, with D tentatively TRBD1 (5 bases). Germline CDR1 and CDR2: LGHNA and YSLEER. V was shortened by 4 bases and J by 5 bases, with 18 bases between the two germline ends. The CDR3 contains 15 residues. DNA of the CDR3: TGCGCCAGCAGCCCCTGGCTCAAAACAGGACACGAGCAGTACTTC. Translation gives CASSPWLKTGHEQYF.

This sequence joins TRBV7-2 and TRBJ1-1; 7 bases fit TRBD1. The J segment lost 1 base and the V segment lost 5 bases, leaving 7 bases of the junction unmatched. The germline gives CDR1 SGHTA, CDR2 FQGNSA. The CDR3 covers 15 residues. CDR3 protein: CASSPGAGGNTEAFF. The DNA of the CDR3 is TGTGCCAGCAGCCCGGGCGCAGGGGGGAACACTGAAGCTTTCTTT.

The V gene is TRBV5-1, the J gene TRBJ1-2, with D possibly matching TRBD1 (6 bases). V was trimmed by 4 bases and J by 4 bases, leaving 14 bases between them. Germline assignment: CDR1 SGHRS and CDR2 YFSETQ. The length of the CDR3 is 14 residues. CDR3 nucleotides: TGCGCCAGCAGCGGGGGAGGGGGGAGCTATGGCTACACCTTC. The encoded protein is CASSGGGGSYGYTF. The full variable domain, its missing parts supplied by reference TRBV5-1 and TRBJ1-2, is KAGVTQTPRYLIKTRGQQVTLSCSPISGHRSVSWYQQTPGQGLQFLFEYFSETQRNKGNFPGRFSGRQFSNSRSEMNVSTLELGDSALYLCASSGGGGSYGYTFGSGTRLTVV.

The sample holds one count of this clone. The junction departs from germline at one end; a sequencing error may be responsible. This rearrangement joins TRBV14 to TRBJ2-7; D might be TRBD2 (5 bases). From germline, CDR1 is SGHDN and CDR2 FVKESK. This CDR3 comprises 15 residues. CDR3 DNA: TGTGCCAGCAGCGAAGAGCCCCGTACTAGTTGCGAGCAGTACTTC. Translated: CASSEEPRTSCEQYF.

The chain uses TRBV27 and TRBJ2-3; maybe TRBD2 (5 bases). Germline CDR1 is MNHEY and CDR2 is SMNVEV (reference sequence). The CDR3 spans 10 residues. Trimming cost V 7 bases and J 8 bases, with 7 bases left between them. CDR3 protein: CASKGGTQYF. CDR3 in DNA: TGTGCCAGCAAAGGAGGTACGCAGTATTTT.